The 13 T cell receptor beta chains in this list originate from one sample, sequenced in a study of Ad26.COV2.S vaccination and SARS-CoV-2 variants. Treatment reported: some 20 received Ad26.COV2.S at low or high dose, single or two shots; 5 received placebo; per-sample allocation not given. The samples date from day 63 after the first vaccine or placebo injection. The repertoire was sequenced with immunoSEQ multiplex PCR; TCRdb's copy has only in-frame clones and lacks some. The repertoire holds hundreds of thousands of clones, around 92% seen once, with approximately 1.5% in the top ten. The source was peripheral blood, collected in a trial of Ad26.COV2.S vaccine versus placebo. The receptor set was obtained from a person between 18 and 65 years old who received the Ad26.COV2.S COVID-19 vaccine or a placebo.

The chain couples TRBV6-5 to TRBJ2-7, with TRBD1 matching 8 bases. J was trimmed by 2 bases and V by 2 bases; bases with no gene match: 8. Per the germline V gene, CDR1 is MNHEY and CDR2 is SVGAGI. This CDR3 is 16 amino acids long. The CDR3 DNA is TGTGCCAGCAGTTACGGATGGACAGGGACCACCTACGAGCAGTACTTC. Translated, it gives CASSYGWTGTTYEQYF.

The chain is built from TRBV20-1 and TRBJ2-2; possibly TRBD2 for D (5 bases). Germline V gives CDR1 DFQATT, CDR2 SNEGSKA (reference sequence). With 6 bases removed from V and 6 bases from J, the gap between germline ends came to 8 bases. The CDR3 loop spans 11 amino acids. The CDR3 here is CSAPGAGELFF. Written as DNA, the CDR3 is TGCAGTGCCCCCGGGGCCGGGGAGCTGTTTTTT.

The chain carries TRBV2 and TRBJ1-2; D not resolved. V was cut by 0 bases and J by 5 bases, with 22 bases left in between. CDR1 SNHLY and CDR2 FYNNEI come from the germline V gene. There are 18 residues in the CDR3. CDR3 sequence (DNA): TGTGCCAGCAGTGAAGCGCTCCTGGAGACGGACGGAGGTTATGGCTACACCTTC. This codes for CASSEALLETDGGYGYTF. The variable domain in full, with the rest retrieved from reference TRBV2 and TRBJ1-2, is EPEVTQTPSHQVTQMGQEVILRCVPISNHLYFYWYRQILGQKVEFLVSFYNNEISEKSEIFDDQFSVERPDGSNFTLKIRSTKLEDSAMYFCASSEALLETDGGYGYTFGSGTRLTVV.

J is TRBJ2-1 and V is TRBV29-1; the D is unclear. Germline CDR1 reads SQVTM; CDR2 reads ANQGSEA. The length of the CDR3 is 13 residues. Trimming removed 2 bases from V and 0 bases from J, with 5 bases in between. The DNA for the CDR3 is TGCAGCGTTGAATGGAGCTCCTACAATGAGCAGTTCTTC. Translating it yields CSVEWSSYNEQFF.

The V gene is TRBV29-1, the J gene TRBJ1-1; D uncertain. V was shortened by 6 bases and J by 1 base, with 12 bases between the two germline ends. Germline V gives CDR1 SQVTM, CDR2 ANQGSEA. The CDR3 contains 13 residues. CDR3 DNA: TGCAGCGTCCACTCAGGAAGGAACACTGAAGCTTTCTTT. Its translation is CSVHSGRNTEAFF.

The gene calls are TRBV27 and TRBJ2-7; TRBD2 aligns across 12 bases. V gave up 3 bases and J gave up 1 base; unmatched junction bases: 1. Germline lookup yields CDR1 MNHEY and CDR2 SMNVEV (reference sequence). The CDR3 spans 15 residues. As DNA, the CDR3 is TGTGCCAGCAGTTTTCTAGCGGGAGGGTCCTACGAGCAGTACTTC. Translated: CASSFLAGGSYEQYF.

The chain carries TRBV10-3 and TRBJ2-1, with 9 bases aligning to TRBD2. Germline V lookup: CDR1 ENHRY, CDR2 SYGVKD. V shed 6 bases, J shed 5 bases, and the junction held 11 bases outside the gene matches. This CDR3 has 16 residues. CDR3: CAIRVTTSGGDNEQFF. The CDR3, as DNA: TGTGCCATCAGAGTGACGACTAGCGGAGGGGACAATGAGCAGTTCTTC.

This clone has a single count. The chain employs TRBV19 and TRBJ1-4, with 7 bases lining up with TRBD1. Per the germline V gene, CDR1 is LNHDA and CDR2 is SQIVND (reference sequence). The CDR3 spans 15 residues. Trimming at V came to 4 bases and at J to 5 bases, leaving 7 bases not matched to a gene. DNA for the CDR3: TGTGCCAGTAGTACGACCGGGACAGTAAATGAAAAACTGTTTTTT. Encoded protein: CASSTTGTVNEKLFF.

The V gene is TRBV6-5, the J gene TRBJ2-7, with TRBD1 identical over 7 bases. CDR3 length equals 14 residues. The germline gives CDR1 MNHEY, CDR2 SVGAGI. Trimming at V came to 2 bases and at J to 6 bases, leaving 7 bases not matched to a gene. As DNA, the CDR3 is TGTGCCAGCAGTTACCGGGACAGACCTCGCGAGCAGTACTTC. This encodes CASSYRDRPREQYF.

V usage is TRBV10-3 and J usage is TRBJ2-2; 7 bases are a match to TRBD1. This CDR3 region has 15 residues. CDR1 ENHRY and CDR2 SYGVKD come from the germline V gene. V lost 10 bases, J lost 0 bases, and 8 bases stayed unmatched. CDR3 DNA sequence: TGTGCCACCCAGACCGGGACAGCGAACACCGGGGAGCTGTTTTTT. Translation: CATQTGTANTGELFF.

This rearrangement joins TRBV3-1 (or the pseudogene TRBV3-2) to TRBJ2-7; possibly TRBD2 for D (5 bases). V was cut by 4 bases and J by 2 bases, with 12 bases left in between. Germline assignment: CDR1 LGHDT and CDR2 YNNKEL (reference sequence). The CDR3 contains 14 residues. The DNA of the CDR3 is TGTGCCAGCAGCCTATCACGGGGAACCTACGAGCAGTACTTC. It codes for CASSLSRGTYEQYF.

This clone appeared a single time. This chain uses TRBV9 with TRBJ2-5; the D gene is possibly TRBD2 (5 bases). The CDR3 covers 18 residues. V was cut by 4 bases and J by 2 bases, with 24 bases left in between. The germline V gene has CDR1 SGDLS and CDR2 YYNGEE. The CDR3 sequence: CASSRFQVVLEGQETQYF. CDR3 coding DNA: TGTGCCAGCAGCCGTTTCCAGGTGGTTCTAGAGGGACAAGAGACCCAGTACTTC.

The rearrangement joins TRBV5-1 to TRBJ1-1; D gene uncertain. The CDR3 extends over 14 amino acids. Germline V gene sequence: CDR1 SGHRS, CDR2 YFSETQ. V was shortened by 2 bases and J by 4 bases, with 12 bases between the two germline ends. The CDR3 region is CASSLNPLRTEAFF. The DNA of the CDR3 is TGCGCCAGCAGCTTAAATCCCCTGCGCACTGAAGCTTTCTTT. Full variable domain (rest looked up from reference TRBV5-1 and TRBJ1-1): KAGVTQTPRYLIKTRGQQVTLSCSPISGHRSVSWYQQTPGQGLQFLFEYFSETQRNKGNFPGRFSGRQFSNSRSEMNVSTLELGDSALYLCASSLNPLRTEAFFGQGTRLTVV.